This T cell receptor (beta chain) was sequenced for a study of blood T cell repertoires in COVID-19. The overall study: Samples of COVID-19 (acute and convalescent) were obtained from the United States, Italy and Spain. The cDNA or gDNA used as material had been derived from T cells, B-cell-depleted T cells, or PBMCs.

Original methodology: Nucleated cell number was recorded as an estimate derived from reference gene primer amplification. Here immunoSEQ multiplex PCR was the method, and the copy in TCRdb shows in-frame clones only, minus some. V, J and clone size are taken as reported in that table, and D and trimming were inferred from the DNA itself. The sample lists under 250,000 clones, roughly 85% occurring once. The CDR3 runs to 15 residues. The ends lost 5 bases at V and 5 bases at J; junction bases unmatched: 7. Per the germline V gene, CDR1 is MNHEY and CDR2 is SVGAGI. Seattle participants joined during active infection and were tracked over time.

The sequencing sample was made of peripheral blood. The chain recombines TRBV6-5 with TRBJ1-5; TRBD1 matches at 9 bases. The TCR sequence derives from a woman aged 65 to 85 with COVID-19, enrolled during active disease. The CDR3 coding sequence is TGTGCCAGCAGTCAGGACAGGGGTAGTTATCAGCCCCAGCATTTT. It codes for CASSQDRGSYQPQHF.